A single sample is the source of the 28 T cell receptor beta chains below, sequenced in a study of blood T cell repertoires in COVID-19. Sequencing was performed with immunoSEQ multiplex PCR; in TCRdb, only in-frame clones are kept and a portion is missing. The table shows 20,000 to 30,000 clones, with around 83% occurring only once. Source material: peripheral blood. The source is a human donor in a cohort sampled during active COVID-19.

The chain recombines TRBV27 with TRBJ1-2; possibly TRBD1 for D (6 bases). V gave up 8 bases and J gave up 8 bases, with 18 bases separating them. Germline V lookup: CDR1 MNHEY, CDR2 SMNVEV (reference sequence). There are 13 residues in the CDR3. The CDR3: CASWEGGGGGYTF. For the CDR3, the DNA is TGTGCCAGCTGGGAGGGCGGAGGGGGGGGCTACACCTTC.

The rearrangement uses TRBV28 and TRBJ2-7, with D perhaps matching TRBD2 (5 bases). Per germline, CDR1 MDHEN and CDR2 SYDVKM. V was pared by 5 bases and J by 0 bases, with 17 bases between. This CDR3 spans 16 amino acids. The CDR3 sequence: CASSLPSGGDSYEQYF. CDR3 coding DNA: TGTGCCAGCAGTCTCCCCAGCGGAGGCGACTCCTACGAGCAGTACTTC.

The V call is TRBV4-3, the J call TRBJ2-2; D gene unclear. The germline V gene encodes CDR1 LGHNA and CDR2 YSLEER. V was cut by 0 bases and J by 2 bases, with 10 bases left in between. The CDR3 runs 16 residues. CDR3: CASSQDMAINTGELFF. In DNA form, the CDR3 reads TGCGCCAGCAGCCAAGATATGGCCATAAACACCGGGGAGCTGTTTTTT.

This sequence joins TRBV6-5 and TRBJ2-3; weak D call: TRBD1 (7 bases). The V gene's germline CDR1 is MNHEY and CDR2 SVGAGI. This CDR3 spans 15 amino acids. V lost 6 bases and J lost 4, with 17 bases in between. CDR3 region: CASSYDREVADTQYF. CDR3 sequence (DNA): TGTGCCAGCAGCTACGACAGGGAGGTCGCAGATACGCAGTATTTT.

The gene calls are TRBV19 and TRBJ2-3; 8 bases match TRBD1. Losses at the gene ends were 3 bases for V and 0 bases for J; bases not matched to a gene: 2. The CDR3 has 15 residues. CDR1 is LNHDA and CDR2 is SQIVND in the germline V gene (reference sequence). In DNA, the CDR3 is TGTGCCAGTAGTATGGGACAGGCCAGCACAGATACGCAGTATTTT. Protein: CASSMGQASTDTQYF.

This chain connects TRBV27 to TRBJ1-5; perhaps TRBD1 as D (5 bases). CDR3 size: 14 residues. Germline CDR1 reads MNHEY; CDR2 reads SMNVEV (reference sequence). V lost 2 bases, J lost 3 bases, and 8 bases lay in between. CDR3 loop: CASSLRGVNQPQHF. The CDR3 nucleotides are TGTGCCAGCAGTTTACGGGGGGTCAATCAGCCCCAGCATTTT.

The chain links TRBV5-1 to TRBJ2-3; TRBD2 aligns across 9 bases. Germline V gene sequence: CDR1 SGHRS, CDR2 YFSETQ. The CDR3 is made up of 16 amino acids. Germline trimming cut 0 bases from V and 3 bases from J; bases unmatched to any gene: 5. The CDR3 DNA sequence: TGCGCCAGCAGCTTGGCCGCGGGAGGGCTAACAGATACGCAGTATTTT. This encodes CASSLAAGGLTDTQYF.

The V call is TRBV24-1, the J call TRBJ1-1, with 7 bases that match TRBD1. This CDR3 region has 14 residues. Looked up from germline, CDR1 is KGHDR and CDR2 is SFDVKD. The trim removed 5 bases at V and 5 bases at J, leaving 7 bases unmatched. DNA for the CDR3: TGTGCCACCAGTGGTGATACAGGGGAGACTGAAGCTTTCTTT. Translated: CATSGDTGETEAFF.

The chain is built from TRBV7-2 and TRBJ2-1; no definite D call. V lost 3 bases and J 10 bases, leaving 10 bases between the germline ends. The CDR3 has 12 residues. The germline V gene has CDR1 SGHTA and CDR2 FQGNSA. In DNA, the CDR3 is TGTGCCAGCAGCTTCGGCGGCGTGGAGCAGTTCTTC. Translating gives CASSFGGVEQFF.

This clone showed up just once. J is TRBJ1-1 and V is TRBV20-1, with D perhaps TRBD1 (5 bases). The CDR3 spans 14 residues. The germline V and J ends were trimmed by 3 bases and 4 bases, with 15 bases remaining between them. The germline CDR1 and CDR2 sequences are DFQATT and SNEGSKA (reference sequence). CDR3 sequence reads: CSASTAGGGTEAFF. CDR3 sequence (DNA): TGCAGTGCTAGTACGGCCGGGGGAGGCACTGAAGCTTTCTTT.

V gene TRBV6-5 combines with J gene TRBJ2-7; 7 bases match TRBD2. CDR3 length equals 13 residues. CDR1 is MNHEY, CDR2 SVGAGI, per germline. V was pared by 2 bases and J by 6 bases, with 4 bases of the junction left unmatched. CDR3 sequence reads: CASSYREATEQYF. The CDR3 DNA is TGTGCCAGCAGTTACCGGGAGGCTACCGAGCAGTACTTC.

This rearrangement joins TRBV29-1 to TRBJ2-7; TRBD1 agrees at 9 bases. Per germline, CDR1 SQVTM and CDR2 ANQGSEA. After removal of 4 bases from V and 6 bases from J, the junction contained 10 bases not matched to a gene. The CDR3 spans 14 residues. CDR3 sequence (DNA): TGCAGCGTTGGGGGACAGGGTACCCTAAGCGAGCAGTACTTC. This gives the protein CSVGGQGTLSEQYF.

The chain combines TRBV11-1 with TRBJ2-3; 8 bases line up with TRBD2. Trimming took 1 base from V and 3 from J; bases not matched to a gene: 6. CDR1 is SGHAT and CDR2 is FQDESV in the germline V gene (reference sequence). The length of the CDR3 is 16 residues. The CDR3 nucleotides are TGTGCCAGCAGCTTAGGAGGTAGCGGGATGACAGATACGCAGTATTTT. It specifies CASSLGGSGMTDTQYF.

This clone was observed a few times. The chain employs TRBV2 and TRBJ2-3, with D possibly TRBD2 on 6 matching bases. Germline CDR1 is SNHLY and CDR2 is FYNNEI. The ends were cut back, 1 base at V and 2 bases at J, with 10 bases in the middle. CDR3 size: 15 residues. CDR3 coding DNA: TGTGCCAGCAGTGAAGTGGCTAGCGCCACAGATACGCAGTATTTT. Translated, it gives CASSEVASATDTQYF.

This chain links TRBV24-1 with TRBJ2-2, with a possible D match to TRBD2 (6 bases). Per the germline V gene, CDR1 is KGHDR and CDR2 is SFDVKD. The CDR3 is 16 residues long. The V gene lost 3 bases and the J gene lost 2 bases, with 12 bases spanning the gap. The DNA of the CDR3 is TGTGCCACCAGTGATGAAGGACTAACTAACACCGGGGAGCTGTTTTTT. Protein: CATSDEGLTNTGELFF.

V and J are TRBV5-6 and TRBJ1-2; 8 bases align to TRBD1. There are 12 residues in the CDR3. CDR1 and CDR2 from the germline V gene are SGHDT and YYEEEE. Trimming removed 4 bases from V and 5 bases from J; junction bases left unmatched: 1. In DNA, the CDR3 is TGTGCCAGCAGCAGACAGGGGTATGGCTACACCTTC. Translated: CASSRQGYGYTF.

The chain employs TRBV15 and TRBJ2-1, with TRBD1 identical over 7 bases. Germline V CDR1 and CDR2: LNHNV, YYDKDF (reference sequence). J was trimmed by 0 bases and V by 6 bases; bases with no gene match: 8. There are 16 residues in the CDR3. The CDR3 protein is CATRTGVGSSYNEQFF. The CDR3 DNA is TGTGCCACCAGAACAGGGGTAGGGAGCTCCTACAATGAGCAGTTCTTC.

The rearrangement joins TRBV5-1 to TRBJ2-3; no firm D call. CDR1 and CDR2 from the germline V gene are SGHRS and YFSETQ. The CDR3 contains 15 residues. The V end lost 0 bases, the J end lost 0 bases, and 8 bases lay between the germline ends. CDR3 coding DNA: TGCGCCAGCAGCTTGGATTCAGGTAGCACAGATACGCAGTATTTT. Translation gives CASSLDSGSTDTQYF.

The gene calls are TRBV10-3 and TRBJ2-7, with a tentative D call TRBD1 (6 bases). This CDR3 is 13 amino acids long. CDR1 is ENHRY and CDR2 is SYGVKD in the germline V gene. V lost 3 bases, J lost 3 bases, and 9 bases lay in between. Here the CDR3 DNA reads TGTGCCATCAGTGATCAGGGGAGCTACGAGCAGTACTTC. It translates to CAISDQGSYEQYF.

V is TRBV30 and J is TRBJ1-6; 9 positions match TRBD1. This CDR3 comprises 17 residues. The V and J ends lost 1 base and 2 bases, in that order; junction bases with no gene match: 6. In germline, CDR1 is GTSNPN, CDR2 SVGIG (reference sequence). The CDR3 here is CAWSGDRETAYNSPLHF. The CDR3 DNA sequence: TGTGCCTGGAGTGGGGACAGGGAGACCGCCTATAATTCACCCCTCCACTTT.

V usage is TRBV4-3 and J usage is TRBJ2-1, with a possible D match to TRBD2 (5 bases). Germline assignment: CDR1 LGHNA and CDR2 YSLEER. The CDR3 covers 17 residues. V dropped 0 bases and J dropped 10 bases, with 22 bases sitting between them. The CDR3 is CASSQDRVGLAGREQFF. CDR3 in DNA: TGCGCCAGCAGCCAAGATAGGGTTGGGCTAGCCGGCCGCGAGCAGTTCTTC.

V usage is TRBV20-1 and J usage is TRBJ2-1; 13 bases are a match to TRBD2. V was pared by 3 bases and J by 7 bases, with 6 bases of the junction left unmatched. Germline V CDR1 and CDR2: DFQATT, SNEGSKA (reference sequence). The CDR3 has 15 amino acids. The CDR3 sequence: CSASGTSGAPNEQFF. In DNA form, the CDR3 reads TGCAGTGCTAGTGGGACTAGCGGGGCCCCGAATGAGCAGTTCTTC.

J is TRBJ1-4 and V is TRBV18; maybe TRBD1 (6 bases). V lost 3 bases and J 4 bases, leaving 18 bases between the germline ends. There are 17 residues in the CDR3. Germline values: CDR1 KGHSH, CDR2 LQKENI. This CDR3 is CASSPIPPTGVNEKLFF. The CDR3 DNA reads TGTGCCAGCTCACCCATCCCGCCGACAGGAGTTAATGAAAAACTGTTTTTT. The full variable domain, with the rest looked up from reference TRBV18 and TRBJ1-4, is NAGVMQNPRHLVRRRGQEARLRCSPMKGHSHVYWYRQLPEEGLKFMVYLQKENIIDESGMPKERFSAEFPKEGPSILRIQQVVRGDSAAYFCASSPIPPTGVNEKLFFGSGTQLSVL.

The V and J genes are TRBV19 and TRBJ2-2; 12 nucleotides line up with TRBD1. From germline, CDR1 is LNHDA and CDR2 SQIVND (reference sequence). There are 16 residues in the CDR3. V lost 3 bases and J lost 7; bases outside the gene matches: 6. The CDR3 is CASSIRDRGRNGELFF. The CDR3 coding sequence is TGTGCCAGTAGTATTAGGGACAGGGGGCGCAACGGGGAGCTGTTTTTT. Full variable domain (outside the CDR3, taken from reference TRBV19 and TRBJ2-2): DGGITQSPKYLFRKEGQNVTLSCEQNLNHDAMYWYRQDPGQGLRLIYYSQIVNDFQKGDIAEGYSVSREKKESFPLTVTSAQKNPTAFYLCASSIRDRGRNGELFFGEGSRLTVL.

The chain couples TRBV19 to TRBJ1-1, with a tentative D call TRBD1 (5 bases). Germline V gene data show CDR1 as LNHDA and CDR2 as SQIVND (reference sequence). The CDR3 contains 15 residues. Trimming stripped 2 bases from V and 1 base from J, with 11 bases between. CDR3 amino acids: CASSISQGGNTEAFF. As DNA, the CDR3 is TGTGCCAGTAGTATAAGTCAGGGCGGGAACACTGAAGCTTTCTTT.

This chain connects TRBV4-3 to TRBJ2-3, with no clear D. The CDR3 runs 19 residues. CDR1 and CDR2 from the germline V gene are LGHNA and YSLEER. The V gene lost 0 bases and the J gene lost 2 bases, with 21 bases spanning the gap. The CDR3 DNA reads as TGCGCCAGCAGCCAAGATCTCCGGCAGCCCCAGCGCCTCACAGATACGCAGTATTTT. Its translation is CASSQDLRQPQRLTDTQYF.

The chain has TRBV5-4 and TRBJ2-3, with 11 bases identical to TRBD2. V shed 3 bases, J shed 3 bases, and the junction held 6 bases outside the gene matches. CDR3 length equals 16 residues. CDR1 is SGHNT and CDR2 is YYREEE in the germline V gene (reference sequence). This CDR3 reads CASSYRLAGITDTQYF. CDR3 sequence (DNA): TGTGCCAGCAGCTACCGACTAGCGGGGATTACAGATACGCAGTATTTT.

This rearrangement joins TRBV27 to TRBJ2-2; TRBD1 aligns across 8 bases. The trim removed 4 bases at V and 3 bases at J, leaving 4 bases unmatched. The CDR3 extends over 15 amino acids. Germline CDR1 and CDR2: MNHEY and SMNVEV (reference sequence). The DNA for the CDR3 is TGTGCCAGCAGTTCCGGGACAGGAGACACCGGGGAGCTGTTTTTT. Protein: CASSSGTGDTGELFF.